This TCR beta chain was identified during a study of T cell repertoires in cytomegalovirus infection. Whole-study context: Through public TCR beta signatures, both CMV infection and matching HLA type were indicated. Study-wide points: Summed public TCR beta family frequency identified CMV carriers bearing the relevant HLA. Predominance within the ex vivo response was attributable to HLA-C-restricted CMV-specific TCR beta clonotypes.

TCRdb reanalysed the reads using MiXCR and keeps one entry per CDR3 protein. The data contain about 740,000 distinct CDR3 sequences, approximately 40% of them singletons. A remark on this clonotype: Its specificity is not known.

The clonotype comes from a human donor in good health (CMV status not recorded). Some clones in this sample may be carry-over from other donors' samples. Sequencing was performed on PBMCs.

The CDR3 region is CASSVRGTDTQYF. The CDR3 DNA follows: TGTGCCAGCAGTGTACGGGGCACAGATACGCAGTATTTT. This chain connects TRBV12-3 or TRBV12-4 to TRBJ2-3; no firm D call. The length of the CDR3 is 13 residues. Trimming stripped 5 bases from V and 1 base from J, with 7 bases between.